One and the same sample provided the 32 T cell receptor beta chains below, sequenced in a study of shared clonotypes between healthy human individuals. Repertoires were generated with immunoSEQ multiplex PCR, while TCRdb's copy carries only in-frame clones and drops some. The data show 600,000 to 750,000 clones, with around 90% seen just once and about 33% held by the top ten. What was sequenced was memory CD8+ T cells from PBMCs. Subset described: CD45RO+ cells pooled with CCR7-negative TemRA cells. The receptor set was obtained from a man aged 18 to 35 in good health. Some clones in this sample may be carry-over from other donors' samples.

Comments on this clone: The junction departs from germline at one end; a sequencing error may be responsible. The chain uses TRBV30 and TRBJ2-2, with TRBD2 matching over 13 bases. CDR3 length: 15 amino acids. In germline, CDR1 is GTSNPN, CDR2 SVGIG (reference sequence). CDR3 protein: CAWDRTSGRHRGAVF. The CDR3 DNA reads as TGTGCCTGGGACCGGACTAGCGGGAGACACCGGGGAGCTGTTTTT. Together with reference TRBV30 and TRBJ2-2, the CDR3 gives the full variable domain: SQTIHQWPATLVQPVGSPLSLECTVEGTSNPNLYWYRQAAGRGLQLLFYSVGIGQISSEVPQNLSASRPQDRQFILSSKKLLLSDSGFYLCAWDRTSGRHRGAVFGEGSRLTVL.

The genes are TRBV11-2 and TRBJ2-1; D is uncertain. The CDR3 extends over 14 amino acids. Deletions cut 5 bases from V and 2 bases from J, with 10 bases between. Germline V gene data show CDR1 as SGHAT and CDR2 as FQNNGV. The CDR3 nucleotides are TGTGCCAGCAGCCCCGCCGCTCCCTACAATGAGCAGTTCTTC. This gives the protein CASSPAAPYNEQFF.

The chain has TRBV28 and TRBJ2-7; 9 bases are a match to TRBD1. The CDR3 runs 15 residues. The germline gives CDR1 MDHEN, CDR2 SYDVKM. V dropped 6 bases and J dropped 1; count of bases not matched to a gene: 7. CDR3 loop: CASSVGTGSSYEQYF. The CDR3 DNA is TGTGCCAGCAGCGTGGGGACAGGGTCTTCCTACGAGCAGTACTTC.

This chain joins TRBV7-9 and TRBJ2-5, with TRBD1 as a possible D gene (7 bases). V shed 5 bases and J shed 1 base, with 14 bases lying between them. The CDR3 covers 15 residues. In germline, CDR1 is SEHNR, CDR2 FQNEAQ (reference sequence). The CDR3 region is CASSHRQGLQETQYF. CDR3 in DNA: TGTGCCAGCAGCCATAGACAGGGACTCCAAGAGACCCAGTACTTC.

V gene TRBV28 combines with J gene TRBJ1-1, with 7 bases matching TRBD1. J gave up 11 bases and V 5 bases, and 14 bases lay outside the gene matches. The CDR3 runs 14 residues. Germline lookup yields CDR1 MDHEN and CDR2 SYDVKM. The chain's CDR3 is CASSPYTTGSQAFF. CDR3 nucleotide sequence: TGTGCCAGCAGTCCCTACACGACAGGGTCGCAGGCTTTCTTT.

This clone was observed a handful of times. The sample carries other DNA sequences with the same CDR3. This rearrangement joins TRBV11-2 to TRBJ2-5; the D is unclear. CDR3 length equals 11 residues. V was trimmed by 1 base and J by 5 bases, leaving 2 bases between them. Looked up from germline, CDR1 is SGHAT and CDR2 is FQNNGV. For the CDR3, the DNA is TGTGCCAGCAGCTTAGGCGAGACCCAGTACTTC. It encodes CASSLGETQYF.

This rearrangement joins TRBV14 to TRBJ2-1; a weak D match, TRBD2 (6 bases). Germline V gives CDR1 SGHDN, CDR2 FVKESK. CDR3 length: 14 amino acids. V lost 5 bases and J 5 bases, leaving 13 bases between the germline ends. CDR3 in amino acids: CASSALALHNEQFF. The CDR3 DNA is TGTGCCAGCAGCGCACTAGCCCTCCACAATGAGCAGTTCTTC.

This clone was found many times. The rearrangement links TRBV13 to TRBJ2-7, with 8 nucleotides matching TRBD2. CDR3 length: 16 amino acids. Germline V gene sequence: CDR1 PRHDT, CDR2 FYEKMQ (reference sequence). V lost 4 bases to trimming and J lost 2 bases; unmatched junction nucleotides: 10. CDR3 nucleotide sequence: TGTGCCAGCAGCTCCCGGGGGGGGGCCAATCCCTACGAGCAGTACTTC. Translated: CASSSRGGANPYEQYF.

The rearrangement uses TRBV19 and TRBJ1-5; D remains unclear. The CDR3 sequence is 12 residues long. Trimming took 7 bases from V and 7 from J, leaving 11 bases between them. The germline V gene encodes CDR1 LNHDA and CDR2 SQIVND (reference sequence). The CDR3 DNA follows: TGTGCCAGTAAGGAATTTGGGCAGCCCCAGCATTTT. Translated, it gives CASKEFGQPQHF.

This clone appeared a few times. This chain uses TRBV27 with TRBJ1-1, with D possibly matching TRBD1 (5 bases). This CDR3 is built from 13 residues. Trimming shortened V by 3 bases and J by 2 bases, and 7 bases separated the two germline ends. Germline V gene sequence: CDR1 MNHEY, CDR2 SMNVEV (reference sequence). The CDR3 sequence is CASSFGTNTEAFF. The DNA of the CDR3 is TGTGCCAGCAGTTTCGGGACCAACACTGAAGCTTTCTTT.

This clone has a single count. The chain employs TRBV7-9 and TRBJ2-2; D is undetermined. The CDR3 runs to 15 residues. Germline-derived CDR1 and CDR2 are SEHNR and FQNEAQ (reference sequence). V lost 6 bases to trimming and J lost 4 bases, with 15 bases between them. This chain's CDR3 is CASSIGLPTTGELFF. CDR3 in DNA: TGTGCCAGCAGTATAGGGCTACCGACCACCGGGGAGCTGTTTTTT.

V is TRBV19 and J is TRBJ2-1, with 9 bases lining up with TRBD2. V gave up 5 bases and J gave up 8 bases; unmatched junction bases: 10. Germline CDR1 LNHDA, CDR2 SQIVND (reference sequence). This CDR3 contains 15 residues. The CDR3 protein is CASSGSSGDPYEQFF. CDR3 in DNA: TGTGCCAGTAGTGGGTCTAGCGGGGATCCATATGAGCAGTTCTTC.

This chain connects TRBV6-5 to TRBJ2-5; 7 nucleotides match TRBD1. The better agreement between TRBJ2-7 and the DNA end casts doubt on the J call. Germline V gives CDR1 MNHEY, CDR2 SVGAGI. This CDR3 contains 14 residues. The DNA for the CDR3 is TGTGCCAGCAGACCGGGACAGCGAGTCTACGAGCAGTACTTC. Amino acids: CASRPGQRVYEQYF.

The chain has TRBV28 and TRBJ2-7; TRBD1 aligns across 7 bases. With 5 bases clipped from V and 0 bases from J, the junction kept 13 bases outside the gene matches. This CDR3 contains 17 residues. Germline assignment: CDR1 MDHEN and CDR2 SYDVKM. The CDR3 region has the DNA TGTGCCAGCAGTCCTCCCGCTTCGACAGGGAGCTCCTACGAGCAGTACTTC. Translating it yields CASSPPASTGSSYEQYF.

This chain connects TRBV11-2 to TRBJ1-4, with D uncertain. Trimming removed 2 bases from V and 8 bases from J, with 9 bases in between. This CDR3 comprises 13 residues. CDR1 is SGHAT, CDR2 FQNNGV, per germline. The CDR3 DNA follows: TGTGCCAGCAGCTTAAGTCCCCACGAAAAACTGTTTTTT. Its protein product is CASSLSPHEKLFF.

The V gene is TRBV27, the J gene TRBJ2-5; a weak D match, TRBD2 (5 bases). V dropped 9 bases and J dropped 5 bases, with 10 bases sitting between them. CDR3 length: 11 residues. Germline V gives CDR1 MNHEY, CDR2 SMNVEV (reference sequence). This chain's CDR3 is CASGSRETQYF. The CDR3, as DNA: TGTGCCAGTGGGAGTAGGGAGACCCAGTACTTC.

In this sample, this clone turned up a few times. The J gene is TRBJ1-5, the V gene TRBV7-9; D call uncertain. This CDR3 has 14 amino acids. Germline-derived CDR1 and CDR2 are SEHNR and FQNEAQ (reference sequence). Trimming shortened V by 5 bases and J by 2 bases, and 10 bases separated the two germline ends. As DNA, the CDR3 is TGTGCCAGCAGCCCGGCGGGTCGCAATCAGCCCCAGCATTTT. It codes for CASSPAGRNQPQHF.

J is TRBJ2-1 and V is TRBV29-1; D might be TRBD1 (7 bases). The CDR3 consists of 13 residues. In germline, CDR1 is SQVTM, CDR2 ANQGSEA. V was shortened by 7 bases and J by 8 bases, with 18 bases between the two germline ends. CDR3 bases: TGCAGCGCCGAGTCGGCAGGGGGGTATGAGCAGTTCTTC. Its translation is CSAESAGGYEQFF.

The chain recombines TRBV10-2 with TRBJ1-1; no definite D call. The CDR3 runs to 14 residues. The V end lost 2 bases, the J end lost 2 bases, and 9 bases lay between the germline ends. Germline CDR1 is WSHSY and CDR2 is SAAADI. CDR3 in amino acids: CASSELSGNTEAFF. As DNA, the CDR3 is TGCGCCAGCAGTGAGCTCTCTGGCAACACTGAAGCTTTCTTT.

The chain carries TRBV7-9 and TRBJ2-7; the match to TRBD2 covers 9 bases. V dropped 5 bases and J dropped 6; count of bases not matched to a gene: 8. CDR1 and CDR2 (germline): SEHNR, FQNEAQ (reference sequence). CDR3 length: 14 residues. CDR3: CASSPKTLAGEQYF. In nucleotides, the CDR3 is TGTGCCAGCAGCCCCAAGACACTAGCGGGCGAGCAGTACTTC. The variable domain in full, completed from reference TRBV7-9 and TRBJ2-7, reads DTGVSQNPRHKITKRGQNVTFRCDPISEHNRLYWYRQTLGQGPEFLTYFQNEAQLEKSRLLSDRFSAERPKGSFSTLEIQRTEQGDSAMYLCASSPKTLAGEQYFGPGTRLTVT.

The chain carries TRBV29-1 and TRBJ2-7, with 9 bases that match TRBD1. There are 13 residues in the CDR3. V gave up 6 bases and J gave up 6 bases; unmatched junction bases: 9. In germline, CDR1 is SQVTM, CDR2 ANQGSEA. CDR3 amino acids: CSVCDRGIGEQYF. The CDR3 DNA follows: TGCAGCGTGTGCGACAGGGGGATAGGCGAGCAGTACTTC.

The chain is built from TRBV4-2 and TRBJ1-5, with no clear D. With 0 bases removed from V and 0 bases from J, the gap between germline ends came to 12 bases. The germline CDR1 and CDR2 sequences are LGHNA and YNFKEQ. The CDR3 is made up of 17 amino acids. CDR3 in DNA: TGTGCCAGCAGCCAAGAAGCCGGTTTTCTTAGCAATCAGCCCCAGCATTTT. Translated: CASSQEAGFLSNQPQHF.

The J gene is TRBJ1-2, the V gene TRBV11-2, with D perhaps matching TRBD1 (6 bases). Germline CDR1 is SGHAT and CDR2 is FQNNGV. V dropped 1 base and J dropped 4 bases, with 13 bases sitting between them. The CDR3 has 15 residues. CDR3 sequence: CASSLVGRGSYGYTF. CDR3 nucleotide sequence: TGTGCCAGCAGCTTAGTAGGCAGGGGAAGCTATGGCTACACCTTC.

The chain carries TRBV4-2 and TRBJ2-7, with a possible D match to TRBD1 (6 bases). Germline lookup yields CDR1 LGHNA and CDR2 YNFKEQ. This CDR3 has 13 amino acids. Trimming removed 0 bases from V and 6 bases from J, with 9 bases in between. The CDR3 DNA sequence: TGTGCCAGCAGCCAAGACAGGGGAGCCGAGCAGTACTTC. It is translated as CASSQDRGAEQYF.

This clone was counted a few times. This rearrangement joins TRBV28 to TRBJ1-2; TRBD1 aligns across 7 bases. V shed 4 bases, J shed 5 bases, and the junction held 7 bases outside the gene matches. Germline values: CDR1 MDHEN, CDR2 SYDVKM. The CDR3 is 14 residues long. The CDR3 coding sequence is TGTGCCAGCAGTTCGGGACAGAGCACTTATGGCTACACCTTC. This sequence encodes CASSSGQSTYGYTF.

This chain uses TRBV19 with TRBJ2-7; D is ambiguous. This CDR3 is built from 11 residues. V lost 7 bases, J lost 0 bases, and 4 bases lay in between. Per the germline V gene, CDR1 is LNHDA and CDR2 is SQIVND (reference sequence). In nucleotides, the CDR3 is TGTGCCAGTAACCGCTCCTACGAGCAGTACTTC. It translates to CASNRSYEQYF.

This chain joins TRBV7-3 and TRBJ2-7; perhaps D is TRBD1 or TRBD2 (5 bases each). The CDR3 has 14 amino acids. The ends were cut back, 5 bases at V and 3 bases at J, with 14 bases in the middle. The germline V gene has CDR1 SGHTA and CDR2 FQGTGA. Here the CDR3 DNA reads TGTGCCAGCAGCCTAGGCAGGGACGGCTACGAGCAGTACTTC. Its protein product is CASSLGRDGYEQYF.

The CDR3: CATRRGFREITDTQYF. CDR3 in DNA: TGTGCCACCAGGCGTGGTTTTCGGGAGATCACAGATACGCAGTATTTT. The rearrangement links TRBV15 to TRBJ2-3; TRBD2 might be the D (6 bases). Trimming took off 6 bases at V and 2 bases at J, with 18 bases between the two ends. The CDR3 spans 16 residues. Looked up from germline, CDR1 is LNHNV and CDR2 is YYDKDF (reference sequence).

The chain employs TRBV29-1 and TRBJ1-1; D perhaps matches TRBD1 (5 bases). The CDR3 is 13 amino acids. V lost 6 bases to trimming and J lost 5 bases, with 16 bases between them. From germline, CDR1 is SQVTM and CDR2 ANQGSEA. The DNA for the CDR3 is TGCAGCGTGTGGGGGACCGGCGGGACTGAAGCTTTCTTT. This encodes CSVWGTGGTEAFF. Using reference TRBV29-1 and TRBJ1-1 for the parts outside the CDR3, the full variable domain is SAVISQKPSRDICQRGTSLTIQCQVDSQVTMMFWYRQQPGQSLTLIATANQGSEATYESGFVIDKFPISRPNLTFSTLTVSNMSPEDSSIYLCSVWGTGGTEAFFGQGTRLTVV.

The V call is TRBV7-2, the J call TRBJ1-1, with a possible D match to TRBD1 (5 bases). The germline V gene has CDR1 SGHTA and CDR2 FQGNSA. CDR3 length: 14 residues. V was clipped by 5 bases and J by 7 bases, with 17 bases between them. The CDR3 region is CASSLLFSRGEAFF. CDR3 nucleotides: TGTGCCAGCAGCCTCCTGTTTTCAAGGGGTGAAGCTTTCTTT.

The rearrangement joins TRBV2 to TRBJ2-1; 7 nucleotides align to TRBD1. Trimming cost V 5 bases and J 2 bases; bases outside gene matches: 6. The germline V gene has CDR1 SNHLY and CDR2 FYNNEI. CDR3 size: 15 residues. CDR3 sequence: CASSPRDRPYNEQFF. The CDR3 DNA sequence: TGTGCCAGCAGTCCCCGGGACAGACCCTACAATGAGCAGTTCTTC.

The rearrangement joins TRBV10-2 to TRBJ1-2; the D gene is possibly TRBD1 (5 bases). The V gene lost 0 bases and the J gene lost 6 bases, with 20 bases spanning the gap. This CDR3 region has 17 residues. The V gene's germline CDR1 is WSHSY and CDR2 SAAADI. As DNA, the CDR3 is TGCGCCAGCAGTGAGTCGACTCTTGGGGGTCGGGTGAATGGCTACACCTTC. This sequence encodes CASSESTLGGRVNGYTF.